These 9 T cell receptor beta chains came from one sample sequenced in a study of cytomegalovirus exposure and HLA in healthy donors. Use of 60 Vbeta and 13 Jbeta primers characterized the PCR. This table comes from immunoSEQ multiplex PCR, and its TCRdb copy is limited to in-frame clones, with some not included. The sample lists some 150,000 clones; 80% were seen once. Sample: PBMCs. These receptors originate from a woman between 50 and 59 years old in good health and CMV-seropositive.

The V call is TRBV19, the J call TRBJ2-5; 7 positions match TRBD1. The CDR3 is 13 amino acids. CDR1 and CDR2 from the germline V gene are LNHDA and SQIVND (reference sequence). J lost 6 bases, V lost 6 bases, and 7 bases had no gene match. CDR3 in DNA: TGTGCCAGTAGAATCGTACAGGGGAAGACCCAGTACTTC. Encoded protein: CASRIVQGKTQYF.

This chain uses TRBV10-1 with TRBJ1-1; TRBD1 matches at 7 bases. The CDR3 contains 14 residues. The V gene's germline CDR1 is WNHNN and CDR2 SYGVQD (reference sequence). V trimming: 0 bases; J trimming: 11 bases; junction bases outside the gene matches: 9. The CDR3 DNA reads TGCGCCAGCAGTGAGTCGGCGGCCAGGGGGTTTGCTTTCTTT. It codes for CASSESAARGFAFF.

V is TRBV7-3 and J is TRBJ1-6; 9 bases are a match to TRBD1. CDR3 length: 15 amino acids. Germline-derived CDR1 and CDR2 are SGHTA and FQGTGA. The J segment lost 6 bases and the V segment lost 1 base, leaving 1 base of the junction unmatched. The CDR3 DNA reads TGTGCCAGCAGCTTAAGGGGACAGGGTAATTCACCCCTCCACTTT. Protein product: CASSLRGQGNSPLHF.

CDR3 protein: CASSARTGALNTEAFF. In DNA form, the CDR3 reads TGTGCCAGTAGTGCGCGGACAGGGGCTTTGAACACTGAAGCTTTCTTT. The chain has TRBV19 and TRBJ1-1; 9 bases fit TRBD1. This CDR3 contains 16 residues. The junction had 7 bases not matched to a gene; V was cut back by 5 bases and J by 0 bases. Germline V gene data show CDR1 as LNHDA and CDR2 as SQIVND (reference sequence). The full variable domain, its missing parts supplied by reference TRBV19 and TRBJ1-1, is DGGITQSPKYLFRKEGQNVTLSCEQNLNHDAMYWYRQDPGQGLRLIYYSQIVNDFQKGDIAEGYSVSREKKESFPLTVTSAQKNPTAFYLCASSARTGALNTEAFFGQGTRLTVV.

The sample holds one count of this clone. The junction departs from the called germline gene at one end, perhaps through a read error. V and J are TRBV7-9 and TRBJ2-1; 7 nucleotides align to TRBD1. The V gene's germline CDR1 is SEHNR and CDR2 FQNEAQ (reference sequence). The CDR3 has 13 amino acids. CDR3 sequence (DNA): TGTGCCAGCAGGTGGGGACAGAATAATGGGCAGTTCTTC. Its protein product is CASRWGQNNGQFF.

This clone has a single count. The chain uses TRBV7-2 and TRBJ2-1, with TRBD2 identical over 8 bases. The germline gives CDR1 SGHTA, CDR2 FQGNSA. CDR3 length: 14 amino acids. The junction had 10 bases not matched to a gene; V was cut back by 6 bases and J by 9 bases. The CDR3 coding sequence is TGTGCCAGCAGACCACTTCCGGCGGGAGGTGAGCAGTTCTTC. Encoded protein: CASRPLPAGGEQFF.

The sample holds one count of this clone. The chain links TRBV7-9 to TRBJ2-1, with 9 bases aligning to TRBD2. Germline V gives CDR1 SEHNR, CDR2 FQNEAQ (reference sequence). Trimming took 5 bases from V and 12 from J; bases not matched to a gene: 14. This CDR3 contains 15 residues. Here the CDR3 DNA reads TGTGCCAGCAGCCTCGAGCGGGGGGACCTTGGGAGGCAGTTCTTC. It encodes CASSLERGDLGRQFF.

This clone was observed a handful of times. The rearrangement links TRBV11-1 to TRBJ1-1; no definite D call. The germline CDR1 and CDR2 sequences are SGHAT and FQDESV (reference sequence). This CDR3 spans 14 amino acids. The V end lost 5 bases, the J end lost 3 bases, and 13 bases lay between the germline ends. In DNA form, the CDR3 reads TGTGCCAGCAGCGATATATTTAGAGACACTGAAGCTTTCTTT. As protein: CASSDIFRDTEAFF.

This clone was counted a few times. This chain joins TRBV18 and TRBJ1-1, with D perhaps matching TRBD1 (6 bases). This CDR3 region has 14 residues. Germline V gene sequence: CDR1 KGHSH, CDR2 LQKENI. Deletions cut 4 bases from V and 3 bases from J, with 12 bases between. The CDR3 loop reads CASSLRSGDTEAFF. The CDR3 DNA is TGTGCCAGCTCACTGCGCTCAGGGGACACTGAAGCTTTCTTT.